This T cell receptor (beta chain) was recorded in a study of control samples from healthy donors and cancer patients. Data came from immunoSEQ multiplex PCR; TCRdb stores just in-frame clones and leaves some out. The sample has 100,000 to 150,000 clones; roughly 87% are singletons. The V gene's germline CDR1 is KGHDR and CDR2 SFDVKD. The CDR3 runs to 15 residues. Trimming at V came to 7 bases and at J to 2 bases, leaving 6 bases not matched to a gene. Sequenced: blood. The sequence was collected from a man between 35 and 55 years old in good health. V gene TRBV24-1 combines with J gene TRBJ1-5, with 8 bases identical to TRBD1. Here the CDR3 DNA reads TGTGCCACCAGGCCAGGGGGCGGTGGCAATCAGCCCCAGCATTTT. It translates to CATRPGGGGNQPQHF.